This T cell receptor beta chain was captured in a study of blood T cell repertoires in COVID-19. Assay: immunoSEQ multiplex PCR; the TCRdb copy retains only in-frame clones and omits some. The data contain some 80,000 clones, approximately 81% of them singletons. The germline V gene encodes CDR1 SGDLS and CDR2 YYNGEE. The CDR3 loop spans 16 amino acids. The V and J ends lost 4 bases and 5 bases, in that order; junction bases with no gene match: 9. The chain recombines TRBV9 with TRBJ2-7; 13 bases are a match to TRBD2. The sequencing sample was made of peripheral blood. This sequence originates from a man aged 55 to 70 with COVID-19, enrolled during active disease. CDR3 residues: CASSRDGTSGTHEQYF. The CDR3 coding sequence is TGTGCCAGCAGCAGAGACGGGACTAGCGGGACCCACGAGCAGTACTTC.